This T cell receptor beta chain was sequenced during a study of T cell responses to AZD1222 COVID-19 vaccine. Study conclusions and caveats: When two AZD1222 doses had been given, Spike-specific TCR breadth and depth rose. Nearly half of spike-specific TCRs reportedly go after variant regions that carry no mutations. The donor cohort was predominantly white British with a female majority, and clonal diversity may have been underestimated. Across spike, vaccine-associated CD4 TCRs were found, dominant at 160-218 and 743-854.

CDR1 and CDR2 from the germline V gene are MNHNS and SASEGT. The CDR3 length is 15 residues. Trimming left V 1 base short and J 4 bases short, with 13 bases between. As for this clone: Its antigen is currently unknown.

Some clones are missing from TCRdb's copy, which holds only in-frame ones; the method was immunoSEQ multiplex PCR. The sample lists around 190,000 clones, around 90% occurring once. The TCR comes from an adult in good health. V usage is TRBV6-1 and J usage is TRBJ1-2; weak D call: TRBD1 (6 bases). Sample: peripheral blood, taken on day 0 of AZD1222 vaccination. CDR3 bases: TGTGCCAGCAGTGAAGTTCTCGGGACACTCTATGGCTACACCTTC. Encoded protein: CASSEVLGTLYGYTF.